This TCR beta chain is drawn from a study of glioma-infiltrating T cells. Amplification of TCR alpha and beta CDR3 regions from RNA used iRepertoire nested multiplex PCR. One-step reverse transcription and amplification started from approximately 100-400 ng of tissue mRNA or PBMC total RNA. Via MiXCR, TCRdb re-called the multiplex PCR reads, giving one row per CDR3 protein. The table includes around 180,000 distinct CDR3 sequences, roughly 45% detected once. Germline-derived CDR1 and CDR2 are KGHSH and LQKENI. CDR3 length: 14 residues. The V end lost 3 bases, the J end lost 5 bases, and 11 bases lay between the germline ends. This clonotype occurred many times.

The sequence was obtained from a human donor with low-grade glioma or glioblastoma, undergoing nonglioma brain surgery, or in good health (not recorded which). Sequencing was performed on glioma tissue, nonneoplastic brain tissue, or PBMCs (not recorded which). The rearrangement links TRBV18 to TRBJ1-5, with D unresolved. CDR3: CASSPESQDQPQHF. The CDR3 DNA reads as TGTGCCAGCTCACCTGAATCGCAGGATCAGCCCCAGCATTTT.